This T cell receptor (beta chain) came from a study of blood T cell repertoires in COVID-19. Study at large: Acute-phase and convalescent COVID-19 samples originated in the United States, Italy and Spain. PBMCs, B-cell-depleted T cells, or T cells provided the cDNA or gDNA that made up the material.

CDR3 length equals 15 residues. With V trimmed by 4 bases and J by 4 bases, 6 bases remained unmatched. Germline V gene sequence: CDR1 PRHDT, CDR2 FYEKMQ (reference sequence). In the source study's methods: Researchers report that nucleated cell counts were estimated from reference gene primer amplification. Repertoires were generated with immunoSEQ multiplex PCR, while TCRdb's copy carries only in-frame clones and drops some. The V and J calls and clone size are taken from that table; D and trimming were inferred from the DNA. The sample lists around 150,000 clones, approximately 78% occurring once.

The sequenced sample consisted of peripheral blood. The genes are TRBV13 and TRBJ1-2; 10 nucleotides agree with TRBD1. The sequence was collected from a man in his sixties who had recovered from COVID-19. CDR3 DNA: TGTGCCAGCAGCTCAGACAGGGGGCAAGGCTATGGCTACACCTTC. This codes for CASSSDRGQGYGYTF.